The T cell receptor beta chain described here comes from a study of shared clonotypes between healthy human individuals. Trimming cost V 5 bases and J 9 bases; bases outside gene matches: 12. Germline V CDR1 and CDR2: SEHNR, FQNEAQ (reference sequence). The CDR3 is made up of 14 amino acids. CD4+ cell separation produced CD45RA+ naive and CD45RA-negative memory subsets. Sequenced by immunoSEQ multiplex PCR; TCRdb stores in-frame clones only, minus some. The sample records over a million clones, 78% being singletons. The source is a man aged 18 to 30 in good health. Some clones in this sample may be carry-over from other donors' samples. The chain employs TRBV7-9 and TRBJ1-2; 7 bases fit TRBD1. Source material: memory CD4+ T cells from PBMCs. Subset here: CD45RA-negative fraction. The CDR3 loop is CASSPYRGESRYTF. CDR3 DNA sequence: TGTGCCAGCAGCCCGTACAGGGGCGAGTCTCGCTACACCTTC.